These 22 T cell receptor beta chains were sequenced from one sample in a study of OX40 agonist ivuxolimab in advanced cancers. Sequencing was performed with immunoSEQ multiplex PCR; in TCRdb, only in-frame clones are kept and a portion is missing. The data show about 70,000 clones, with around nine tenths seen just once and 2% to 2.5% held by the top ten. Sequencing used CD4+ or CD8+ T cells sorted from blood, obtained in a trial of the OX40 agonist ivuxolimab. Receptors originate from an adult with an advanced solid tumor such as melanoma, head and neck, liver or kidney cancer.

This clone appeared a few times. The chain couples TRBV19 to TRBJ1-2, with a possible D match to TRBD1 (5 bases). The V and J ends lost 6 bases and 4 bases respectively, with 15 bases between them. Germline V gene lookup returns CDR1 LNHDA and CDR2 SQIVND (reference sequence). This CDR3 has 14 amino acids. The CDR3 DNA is TGTGCCAGTAGCCCTATGGGGGAGACCTATGGCTACACCTTC. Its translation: CASSPMGETYGYTF.

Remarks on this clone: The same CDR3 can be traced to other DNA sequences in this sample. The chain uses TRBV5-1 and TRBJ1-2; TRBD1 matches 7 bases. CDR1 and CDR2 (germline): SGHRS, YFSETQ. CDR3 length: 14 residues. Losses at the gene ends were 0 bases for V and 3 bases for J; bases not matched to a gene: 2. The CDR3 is CASSLGDRDYGYTF. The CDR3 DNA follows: TGCGCCAGCAGCTTGGGTGACAGGGACTATGGCTACACCTTC.

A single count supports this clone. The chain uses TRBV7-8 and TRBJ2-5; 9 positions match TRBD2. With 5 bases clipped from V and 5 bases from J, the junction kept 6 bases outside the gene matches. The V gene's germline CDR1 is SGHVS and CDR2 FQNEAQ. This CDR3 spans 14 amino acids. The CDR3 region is CASSQLAGGETQYF. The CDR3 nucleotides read TGTGCCAGCAGCCAACTAGCGGGCGGGGAGACCCAGTACTTC.

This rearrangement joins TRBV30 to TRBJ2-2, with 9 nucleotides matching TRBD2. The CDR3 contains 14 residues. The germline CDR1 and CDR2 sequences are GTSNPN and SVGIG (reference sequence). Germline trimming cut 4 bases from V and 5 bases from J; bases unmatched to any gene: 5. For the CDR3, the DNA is TGTGCCTGGATCCTAGCGGGAAGGACCGGGGAGCTGTTTTTT. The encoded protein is CAWILAGRTGELFF.

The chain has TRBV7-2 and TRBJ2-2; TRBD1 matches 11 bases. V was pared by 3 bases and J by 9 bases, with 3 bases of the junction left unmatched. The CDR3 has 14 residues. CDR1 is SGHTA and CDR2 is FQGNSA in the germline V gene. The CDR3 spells CASSFGTGGRELFF. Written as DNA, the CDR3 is TGTGCCAGCAGCTTCGGGACAGGGGGACGGGAGCTGTTTTTT. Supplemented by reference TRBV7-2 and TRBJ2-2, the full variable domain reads GAGVSQSPSNKVTEKGKDVELRCDPISGHTALYWYRQSLGQGLEFLIYFQGNSAPDKSGLPSDRFSAERTGGSVSTLTIQRTQQEDSAVYLCASSFGTGGRELFFGEGSRLTVL.

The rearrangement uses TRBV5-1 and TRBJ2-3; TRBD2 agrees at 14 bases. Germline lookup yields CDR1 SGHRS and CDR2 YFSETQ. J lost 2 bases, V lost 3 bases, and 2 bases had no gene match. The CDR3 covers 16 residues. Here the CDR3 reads CASSWGLAGVTDTQYF. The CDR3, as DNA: TGCGCCAGCAGCTGGGGACTAGCGGGGGTCACAGATACGCAGTATTTT.

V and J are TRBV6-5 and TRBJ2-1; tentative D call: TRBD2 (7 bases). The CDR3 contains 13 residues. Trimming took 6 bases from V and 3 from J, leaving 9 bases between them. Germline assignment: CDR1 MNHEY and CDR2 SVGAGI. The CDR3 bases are TGTGCCAGCAGGGGGGGGCTCTACAATGAGCAGTTCTTC. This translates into CASRGGLYNEQFF.

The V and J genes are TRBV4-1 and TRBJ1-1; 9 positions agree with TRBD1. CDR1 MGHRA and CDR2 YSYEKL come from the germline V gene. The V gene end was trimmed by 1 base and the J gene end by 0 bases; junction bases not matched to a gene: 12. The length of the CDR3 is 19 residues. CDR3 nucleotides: TGCGCCAGCAGCCAAGTTATCCGGGACAGGGTCGTTATGAACACTGAAGCTTTCTTT. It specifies CASSQVIRDRVVMNTEAFF.

The CDR3 loop reads CASTHSGGVNTEAFF. Here the CDR3 DNA reads TGTGCCAGCACCCACTCCGGGGGGGTGAACACTGAAGCTTTCTTT. The V and J genes are TRBV28 and TRBJ1-1, with D possibly matching TRBD1 (5 bases). The CDR3 runs to 15 residues. V lost 7 bases and J 0 bases, leaving 15 bases between the germline ends. Germline CDR1 reads MDHEN; CDR2 reads SYDVKM.

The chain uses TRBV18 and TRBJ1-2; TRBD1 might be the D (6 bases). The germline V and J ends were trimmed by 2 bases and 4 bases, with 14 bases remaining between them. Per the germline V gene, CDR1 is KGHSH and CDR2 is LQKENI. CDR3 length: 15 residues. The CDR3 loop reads CASSPGQGITYGYTF. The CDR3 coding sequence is TGTGCCAGCTCACCAGGGCAGGGGATTACCTATGGCTACACCTTC. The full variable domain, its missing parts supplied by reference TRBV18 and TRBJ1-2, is NAGVMQNPRHLVRRRGQEARLRCSPMKGHSHVYWYRQLPEEGLKFMVYLQKENIIDESGMPKERFSAEFPKEGPSILRIQQVVRGDSAAYFCASSPGQGITYGYTFGSGTRLTVV.

The CDR3 sequence is CASSTQHTRGEQFF. CDR3 DNA sequence: TGTGCCAGCAGTACGCAGCACACTCGAGGTGAGCAGTTCTTC. This chain joins TRBV28 and TRBJ2-1; no clear D gene. Deletions cut 5 bases from V and 9 bases from J, with 17 bases between. The CDR3 length is 14 residues. CDR1 and CDR2 (germline): MDHEN, SYDVKM.

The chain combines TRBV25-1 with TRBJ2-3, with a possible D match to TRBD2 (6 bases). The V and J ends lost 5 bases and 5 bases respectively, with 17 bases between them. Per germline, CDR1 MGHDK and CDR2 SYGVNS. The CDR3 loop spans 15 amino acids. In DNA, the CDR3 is TGTGCCAGCAGTACCCGACTAGAAACTAAAGATACGCAGTATTTT. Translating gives CASSTRLETKDTQYF.

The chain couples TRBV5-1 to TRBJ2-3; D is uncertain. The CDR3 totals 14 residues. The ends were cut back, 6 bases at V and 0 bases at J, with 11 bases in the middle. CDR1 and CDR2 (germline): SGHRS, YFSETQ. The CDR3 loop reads CASTSSASTDTQYF. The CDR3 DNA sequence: TGCGCCAGCACCAGCAGTGCTAGCACAGATACGCAGTATTTT.

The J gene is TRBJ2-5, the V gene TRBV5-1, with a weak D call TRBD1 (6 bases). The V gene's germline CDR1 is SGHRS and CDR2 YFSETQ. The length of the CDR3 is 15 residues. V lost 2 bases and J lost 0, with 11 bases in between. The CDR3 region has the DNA TGCGCCAGCAGCTTAGGACAGAACTACCAAGAGACCCAGTACTTC. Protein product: CASSLGQNYQETQYF.

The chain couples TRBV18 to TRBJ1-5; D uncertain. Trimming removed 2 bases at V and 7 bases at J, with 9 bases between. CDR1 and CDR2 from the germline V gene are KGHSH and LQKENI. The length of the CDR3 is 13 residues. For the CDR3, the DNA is TGTGCCAGCTCACCAAGACCGTACCAGCCCCAGCATTTT. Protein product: CASSPRPYQPQHF.

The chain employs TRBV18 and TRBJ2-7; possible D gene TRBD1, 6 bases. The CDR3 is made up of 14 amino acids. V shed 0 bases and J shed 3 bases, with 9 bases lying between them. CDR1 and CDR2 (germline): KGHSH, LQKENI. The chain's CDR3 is CASSPPGASYEQYF. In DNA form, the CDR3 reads TGTGCCAGCTCACCACCGGGGGCAAGCTACGAGCAGTACTTC.

Written as DNA, the CDR3 is TGTGCCACCAGCAGAGATTGGACACCGAACACTGAAGCTTTCTTT. Its protein product is CATSRDWTPNTEAFF. V usage is TRBV15 and J usage is TRBJ1-1; D is perhaps TRBD1 (5 bases). V was shortened by 0 bases and J by 1 base, with 9 bases between the two germline ends. The CDR3 is 15 residues long. Looked up from germline, CDR1 is LNHNV and CDR2 is YYDKDF (reference sequence).

This CDR3 is CASSQGRETQYF. The CDR3, as DNA: TGTGCCAGCAGTCAGGGGAGAGAGACCCAGTACTTC. V and J are TRBV27 and TRBJ2-5; D is possibly TRBD1 (6 bases). The CDR3 length is 12 residues. Germline CDR1 reads MNHEY; CDR2 reads SMNVEV (reference sequence). Trimming took 5 bases from V and 4 from J, leaving 8 bases between them.

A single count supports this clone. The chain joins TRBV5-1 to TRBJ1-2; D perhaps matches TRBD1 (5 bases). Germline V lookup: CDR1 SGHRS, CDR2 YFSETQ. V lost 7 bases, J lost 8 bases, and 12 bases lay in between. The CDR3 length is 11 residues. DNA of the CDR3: TGCGCCAGCCCTTTGGGGGAGGGCTACACCTTC. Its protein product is CASPLGEGYTF.

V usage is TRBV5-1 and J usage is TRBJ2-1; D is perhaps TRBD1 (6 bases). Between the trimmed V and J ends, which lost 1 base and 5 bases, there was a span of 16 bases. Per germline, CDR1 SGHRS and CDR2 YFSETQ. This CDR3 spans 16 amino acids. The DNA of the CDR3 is TGCGCCAGCAGCTTGTTCACAGGGTTAGTAGACAATGAGCAGTTCTTC. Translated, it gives CASSLFTGLVDNEQFF.

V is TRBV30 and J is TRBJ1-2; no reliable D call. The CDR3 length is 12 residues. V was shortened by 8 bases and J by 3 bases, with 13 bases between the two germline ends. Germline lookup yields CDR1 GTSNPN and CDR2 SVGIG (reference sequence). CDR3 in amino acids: CARTSPDYGYTF. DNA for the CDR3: TGTGCCCGAACCTCGCCGGACTATGGCTACACCTTC.

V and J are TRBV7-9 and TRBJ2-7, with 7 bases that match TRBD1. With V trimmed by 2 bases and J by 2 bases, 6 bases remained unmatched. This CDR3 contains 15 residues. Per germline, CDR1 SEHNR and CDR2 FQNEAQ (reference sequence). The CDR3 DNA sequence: TGTGCCAGCAGCTTATCAGGGGGTGGGGCCTACGAGCAGTACTTC. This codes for CASSLSGGGAYEQYF.